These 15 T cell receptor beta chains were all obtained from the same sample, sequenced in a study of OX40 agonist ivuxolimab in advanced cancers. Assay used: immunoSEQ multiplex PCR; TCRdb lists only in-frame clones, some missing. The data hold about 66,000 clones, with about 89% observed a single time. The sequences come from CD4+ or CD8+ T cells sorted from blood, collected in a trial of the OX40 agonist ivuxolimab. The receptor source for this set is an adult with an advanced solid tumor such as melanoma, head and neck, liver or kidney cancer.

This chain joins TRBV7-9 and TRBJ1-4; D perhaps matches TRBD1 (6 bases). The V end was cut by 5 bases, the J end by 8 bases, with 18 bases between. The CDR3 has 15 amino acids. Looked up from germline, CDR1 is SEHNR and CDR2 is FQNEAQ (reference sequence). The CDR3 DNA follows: TGTGCCAGCAGCCTACGGCCAGTGCAGGGGGAAAAACTGTTTTTT. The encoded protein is CASSLRPVQGEKLFF. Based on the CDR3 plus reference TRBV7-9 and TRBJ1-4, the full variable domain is DTGVSQNPRHKITKRGQNVTFRCDPISEHNRLYWYRQTLGQGPEFLTYFQNEAQLEKSRLLSDRFSAERPKGSFSTLEIQRTEQGDSAMYLCASSLRPVQGEKLFFGSGTQLSVL.

Written as DNA, the CDR3 is TGTGCCAGCAGCCGTGGACAGGTGCTCTACGAGCAGTACTTC. Its translation is CASSRGQVLYEQYF. This chain joins TRBV7-9 and TRBJ2-7; 7 positions agree with TRBD1. The length of the CDR3 is 14 residues. From germline, CDR1 is SEHNR and CDR2 FQNEAQ (reference sequence). V dropped 5 bases and J dropped 3; count of bases not matched to a gene: 7.

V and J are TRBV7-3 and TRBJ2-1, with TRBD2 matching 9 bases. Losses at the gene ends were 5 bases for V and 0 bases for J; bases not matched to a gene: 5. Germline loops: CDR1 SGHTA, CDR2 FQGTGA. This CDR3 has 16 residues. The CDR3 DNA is TGTGCCAGCAGCCTAAGCGGGAGGAGCTCCTACAATGAGCAGTTCTTC. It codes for CASSLSGRSSYNEQFF.

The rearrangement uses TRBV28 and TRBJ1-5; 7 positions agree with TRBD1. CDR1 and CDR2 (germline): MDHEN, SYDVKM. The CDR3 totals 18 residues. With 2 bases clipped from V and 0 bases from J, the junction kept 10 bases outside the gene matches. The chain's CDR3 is CASSLTGTAINSNQPQHF. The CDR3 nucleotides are TGTGCCAGCAGTTTAACCGGGACAGCGATAAATAGCAATCAGCCCCAGCATTTT.

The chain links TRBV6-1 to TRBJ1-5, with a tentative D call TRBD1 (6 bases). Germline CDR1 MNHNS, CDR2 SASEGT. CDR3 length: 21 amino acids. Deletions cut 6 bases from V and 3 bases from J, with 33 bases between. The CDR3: CASREPNPNIVNVGANQPQHF. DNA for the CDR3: TGTGCCAGCAGAGAACCTAACCCGAACATTGTTAACGTGGGGGCCAATCAGCCCCAGCATTTT.

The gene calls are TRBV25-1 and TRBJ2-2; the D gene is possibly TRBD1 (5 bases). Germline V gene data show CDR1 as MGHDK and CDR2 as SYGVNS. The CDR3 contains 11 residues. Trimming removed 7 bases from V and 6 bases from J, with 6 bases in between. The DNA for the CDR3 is TGTGCCAGCACCAGGGCCGGGGAGCTGTTTTTT. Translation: CASTRAGELFF.

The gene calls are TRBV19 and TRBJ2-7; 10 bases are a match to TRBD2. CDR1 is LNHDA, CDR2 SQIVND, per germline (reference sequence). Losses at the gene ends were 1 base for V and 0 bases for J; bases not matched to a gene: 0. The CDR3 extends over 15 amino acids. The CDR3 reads CASSIASGSSYEQYF. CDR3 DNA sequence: TGTGCCAGTAGTATAGCTAGCGGGAGCTCCTACGAGCAGTACTTC. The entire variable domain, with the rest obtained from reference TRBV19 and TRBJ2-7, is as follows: DGGITQSPKYLFRKEGQNVTLSCEQNLNHDAMYWYRQDPGQGLRLIYYSQIVNDFQKGDIAEGYSVSREKKESFPLTVTSAQKNPTAFYLCASSIASGSSYEQYFGPGTRLTVT.

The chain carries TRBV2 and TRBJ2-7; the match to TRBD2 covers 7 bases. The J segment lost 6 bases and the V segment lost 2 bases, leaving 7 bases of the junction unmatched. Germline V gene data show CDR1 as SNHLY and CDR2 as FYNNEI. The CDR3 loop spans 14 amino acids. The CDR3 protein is CASSERAGVSEQYF. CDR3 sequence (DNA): TGTGCCAGCAGTGAACGCGCGGGAGTTAGCGAGCAGTACTTC.

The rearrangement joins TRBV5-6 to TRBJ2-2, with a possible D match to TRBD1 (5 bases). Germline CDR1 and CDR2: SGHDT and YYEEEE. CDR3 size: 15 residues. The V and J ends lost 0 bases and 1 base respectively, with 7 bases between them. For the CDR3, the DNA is TGTGCCAGCAGCTTGGCAGGGCTGAACACCGGGGAGCTGTTTTTT. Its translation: CASSLAGLNTGELFF.

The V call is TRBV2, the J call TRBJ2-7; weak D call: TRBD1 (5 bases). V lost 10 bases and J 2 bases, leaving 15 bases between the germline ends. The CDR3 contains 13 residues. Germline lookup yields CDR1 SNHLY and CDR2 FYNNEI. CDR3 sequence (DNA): TGTGCCACCAGGCAGGACAATCCCTACGAGCAGTACTTC. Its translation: CATRQDNPYEQYF.

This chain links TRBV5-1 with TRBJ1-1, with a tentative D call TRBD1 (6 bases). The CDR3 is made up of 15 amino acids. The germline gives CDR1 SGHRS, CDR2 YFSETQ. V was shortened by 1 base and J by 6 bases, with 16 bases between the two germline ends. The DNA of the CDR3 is TGCGCCAGCAGCTTGATCCCAGGGGACCCCCCTGAAGCTTTCTTT. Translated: CASSLIPGDPPEAFF.

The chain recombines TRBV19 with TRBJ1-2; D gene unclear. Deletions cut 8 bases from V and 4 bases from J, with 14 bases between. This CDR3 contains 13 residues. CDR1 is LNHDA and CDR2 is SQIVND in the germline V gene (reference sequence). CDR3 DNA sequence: TGTGCCAGTGCCTTGGGGTTTTTCTATGGCTACACCTTC. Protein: CASALGFFYGYTF.

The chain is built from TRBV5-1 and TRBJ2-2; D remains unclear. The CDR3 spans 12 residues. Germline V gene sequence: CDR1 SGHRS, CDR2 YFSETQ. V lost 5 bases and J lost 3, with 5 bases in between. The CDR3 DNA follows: TGCGCCAGCAGGTTAGACACCGGGGAGCTGTTTTTT. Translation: CASRLDTGELFF.

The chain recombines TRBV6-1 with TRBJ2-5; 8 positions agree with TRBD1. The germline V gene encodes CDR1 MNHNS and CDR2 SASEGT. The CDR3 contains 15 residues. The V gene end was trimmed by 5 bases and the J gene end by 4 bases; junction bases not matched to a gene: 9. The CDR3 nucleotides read TGTGCCAGCAGTCTGGACAGGGCCGGGGGAGAGACCCAGTACTTC. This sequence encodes CASSLDRAGGETQYF.

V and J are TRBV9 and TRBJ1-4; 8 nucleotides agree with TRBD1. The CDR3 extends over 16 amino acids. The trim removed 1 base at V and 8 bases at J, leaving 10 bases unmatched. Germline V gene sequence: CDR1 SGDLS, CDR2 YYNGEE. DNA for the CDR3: TGTGCCAGCAGCGTAAGCCCTACAGGGGGAGACGAAAAACTGTTTTTT. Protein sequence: CASSVSPTGGDEKLFF.